The clone carrying this T cell receptor beta chain was seen a few times. Antigen specificity is unknown. The CDR3 spans 13 residues. Germline assignment: CDR1 MNHEY and CDR2 SMNVEV (reference sequence). Trimming took off 3 bases at V and 7 bases at J, with 9 bases between the two ends. This specimen comes from a study of CD8+ T cells in alopecia areata. The study's findings and limits: Possibly as an HLA-related effect, TCR sharing across patients appeared less clear than in mice. Across lesional scalp, and particularly alopecia totalis/universalis, clonality surpassed that of normal scalp.

As the sequencing template, cDNA was produced by extracting RNA and reverse transcribing it. Assay: immunoSEQ multiplex PCR; the TCRdb copy retains only in-frame clones and omits some. The table has 55,000 to 70,000 clones, 45% to 55% seen once. The sequence came from a human donor with alopecia areata. V usage is TRBV27 and J usage is TRBJ2-2; D gene ambiguous. The source material was CD8+ T cells sorted from blood, sampled at week 0. The CDR3 region is CASSLSSIGELFF. The CDR3 coding sequence is TGTGCCAGCAGTTTGTCTAGTATCGGGGAGCTGTTTTTT.